This T cell receptor beta chain was sequenced in a study of T cell responses to AZD1222 COVID-19 vaccine. Overall study results and limits: Baseline serology detected seropositivity in only six AZD1222 recipients. Close to half of all spike-specific TCRs reportedly target regions of the variants that are unmutated. Recipients of two AZD1222 doses showed rising Spike-specific TCR breadth and depth.

Generated by immunoSEQ multiplex PCR, the TCRdb table keeps only in-frame clones and is missing some. The sample includes about 69,000 clones, 75% to 90% of them seen just once. In regard to this clone: Its antigen is unidentified.

This CDR3 spans 20 amino acids. CDR1 and CDR2 from the germline V gene are SGHNT and YENEEA. J lost 0 bases, V lost 5 bases, and 16 bases had no gene match. The clonotype comes from an adult who received the AZD1222 COVID-19 vaccine. Source: peripheral blood, taken 28 days after the second AZD1222 dose. The chain uses TRBV11-3 and TRBJ1-6, with TRBD1 matching over 7 bases. CDR3 protein: CASSLLGRLTGSSYNSPLHF. The DNA of the CDR3 is TGTGCCAGCAGCCTCCTGGGGCGGCTGACAGGGAGCTCCTATAATTCACCCCTCCACTTT.